Listed here are 9 T cell receptor beta chains from one sample, sequenced in a study of a mutant IDH1 vaccine in newly diagnosed glioma. Time point given: week 11, during vaccination. All doses held 300 ug of mutant IDH1 20-mer peptide, with topical imiquimod. Antigen specificity for these receptors is unknown. Sequencing was performed with immunoSEQ multiplex PCR; in TCRdb, only in-frame clones are kept and a portion is missing. In the table there are tens of thousands of clones, around 77% of which are singletons. The sample was PBMCs, taken from a glioma patient whose treatment included an IDH1 peptide vaccine. Every receptor here comes from a woman under 30 with glioma.

This rearrangement joins TRBV5-6 to TRBJ2-7; 12 bases agree with TRBD1. The CDR3 length is 15 residues. CDR1 and CDR2 (germline): SGHDT, YYEEEE. V dropped 3 bases and J dropped 5; count of bases not matched to a gene: 6. The CDR3 loop is CASSSGTGGLHEQYF. The CDR3 bases are TGTGCCAGCAGCTCCGGGACAGGGGGCTTACACGAGCAGTACTTC.

V gene TRBV18 combines with J gene TRBJ1-6; D may be TRBD1 (5 bases). The germline V gene encodes CDR1 KGHSH and CDR2 LQKENI. The V and J ends lost 5 bases and 3 bases respectively, with 20 bases between them. This CDR3 spans 18 amino acids. For the CDR3, the DNA is TGTGCCAGCTCATCAGCAGCGGGGACGGATGTCTATAATTCACCCCTCCACTTT. Residues: CASSSAAGTDVYNSPLHF.

The V and J genes are TRBV2 and TRBJ2-7; D perhaps matches TRBD2 (6 bases). Per germline, CDR1 SNHLY and CDR2 FYNNEI. Trimming removed 3 bases from V and 7 bases from J, with 19 bases in between. The CDR3 totals 15 residues. The CDR3 nucleotides are TGTGCCAGCAGTGACGGCGGGGTGGCCCCGGGTGAGCAGTACTTC. Translation: CASSDGGVAPGEQYF. Full variable domain (missing parts from reference TRBV2 and TRBJ2-7): EPEVTQTPSHQVTQMGQEVILRCVPISNHLYFYWYRQILGQKVEFLVSFYNNEISEKSEIFDDQFSVERPDGSNFTLKIRSTKLEDSAMYFCASSDGGVAPGEQYFGPGTRLTVT.

This chain uses TRBV5-1 with TRBJ1-6; D perhaps matches TRBD1 (6 bases). The germline V gene has CDR1 SGHRS and CDR2 YFSETQ. Trimming cost V 0 bases and J 8 bases, with 9 bases left between them. This CDR3 is built from 14 residues. Here the CDR3 reads CASSLEQGHSPLHF. The CDR3 coding sequence is TGCGCCAGCAGCTTGGAACAGGGACATTCACCCCTCCACTTT.

V usage is TRBV28 and J usage is TRBJ1-5, with D tentatively TRBD1 (6 bases). This CDR3 contains 17 residues. Germline assignment: CDR1 MDHEN and CDR2 SYDVKM. V lost 2 bases, J lost 0 bases, and 14 bases lay in between. Here the CDR3 DNA reads TGTGCCAGCAGTTTAAGGGGGGCCGAATTTAGCAATCAGCCCCAGCATTTT. Its protein product is CASSLRGAEFSNQPQHF.

V usage is TRBV7-9 and J usage is TRBJ1-6, with D hard to call. Germline V gene data show CDR1 as SEHNR and CDR2 as FQNEAQ (reference sequence). The CDR3 totals 12 residues. V gave up 3 bases and J gave up 8 bases, with 5 bases separating them. CDR3 in amino acids: CASSFYDSPLHF. The CDR3 nucleotides are TGTGCCAGCAGCTTTTATGATTCACCCCTCCACTTT.

This chain links TRBV29-1 with TRBJ1-1, with TRBD1 as a possible D gene (5 bases). Germline V CDR1 and CDR2: SQVTM, ANQGSEA. V shed 7 bases and J shed 11 bases, with 20 bases lying between them. This CDR3 has 12 residues. The CDR3 reads CSAEGGDLKAFF. The CDR3 DNA reads TGCAGCGCCGAAGGTGGGGACTTGAAGGCTTTCTTT.

The V and J genes are TRBV19 and TRBJ1-1; D is perhaps TRBD1 (5 bases). The ends were cut back, 2 bases at V and 5 bases at J, with 9 bases in the middle. This CDR3 region has 13 residues. Germline-derived CDR1 and CDR2 are LNHDA and SQIVND (reference sequence). For the CDR3, the DNA is TGTGCCAGTAGTATATTGGGGCGGACTGAAGCTTTCTTT. Translated: CASSILGRTEAFF.

This chain links TRBV28 with TRBJ1-5; 7 bases fit TRBD1. The junction had 14 bases not matched to a gene; V was cut back by 11 bases and J by 4 bases. The germline V gene has CDR1 MDHEN and CDR2 SYDVKM. CDR3 length: 15 amino acids. CDR3 amino acids: CAGSRTKGANQPQHF. The CDR3 DNA follows: TGTGCCGGATCCCGAACTAAGGGGGCAAATCAGCCCCAGCATTTT.